This TCR beta chain was obtained from a study of T cells in Graves' hyperthyroidism and ophthalmopathy (dated by TCRdb to the late 2010s). A note on the overall study: Peripheral blood samples were taken at initial diagnosis, before any treatment was given. A discovery cohort of about a hundred patients, approximately 45 with Graves' ophthalmopathy and over 55 with stable Graves' hyperthyroidism, was used to find distinguishing TCR V-J signatures. Prospective prediction of ophthalmopathy was tested in an independent validation cohort of approximately 19 hyperthyroidism patients and roughly 16 patients who later progressed to ophthalmopathy. The roughly 100 discovery patients were randomly split 7:3 into training and test sets. The study also compared thyroid tissue and blood T-cell repertoires from 6 or 7 Graves' hyperthyroidism patients. Once sampling was done, hyperthyroidism patients were given methimazole at a starting dose of 30 mg daily, whereas ophthalmopathy patients were given high-dose intravenous methylprednisolone. The paper reports TCR Vbeta CDR3 sequencing of 135 peripheral blood samples: under 45 ophthalmopathy, approximately 74 hyperthyroidism and approximately 17 progressor patients. Summary of the overall study and its limitations: In validation, progression to ophthalmopathy was predicted by the model with 70.59% sensitivity and 72.22% specificity, a median of around 6.5 months before onset. Most expanded thyroid clonotypes (frequency above 0.001) were also found in blood, which suggests that blood repertoires may mirror thyroid immune responses. Sample size was not statistically predetermined, and blinding of investigators to group allocation was not performed. Ophthalmopathy was separated from stable hyperthyroidism by a 13 V-J signature model, with over 85% sensitivity and roughly 84% specificity obtained in cross-validation and 80%/75% obtained in testing.

TCR beta CDR3 regions were amplified from RNA transcripts. The first round of RT-PCR for the TCR CDR3 was performed with the HTBI primer set and the Qiagen OneStep RT-PCR kit. Libraries were constructed in a second round of multiplex PCR, after which size selection and purification were performed. Libraries were sequenced paired-end with 100 bp reads on an Illumina HiSeq2000. As for the original processing: SOAPnuke was used to process the raw data, with reads discarded if the reads contained adapters or uncalled bases, had a mean Phred below 15, or lacked an exact constant-primer or identifier match. High-quality paired reads were merged with COPE v1.2.5, and unique nucleotide sequences were defined as clonotypes. MiTCR v1.1 was used to align clonotypes to the IMGT TRBV, TRBD and TRBJ reference segments. Analysis was restricted to V-J combinations with a frequency above 0.0001, which covered 99.2% of repertoires. A TCS score was defined as the ratio of F50 (clonal expansion) to E x V (chaos), with BLOSUM62-based TCRdist applied between CDR3 peptides within each V-J. Welch's t-statistics and random forest reduced around 550 V-J features to 13, which were used in a naive Bayes classifier (R e1071). Using fastp at Q25 and MiXCR, TCRdb reprocessed the public reads and kept productive beta chains. Every distinct CDR3 protein forms one entry, paired with its most common genes and DNA. Clone size and V and J calls follow TCRdb, not the original study. In this sample the table shows under 250,000 distinct CDR3 sequences, about 15% of which occur a single time. The top ten constitute about 56% of the sample.

The CDR3 numbers 13 residues from cysteine through phenylalanine. Of all the DNA, just the CDR3 is kept, 39 bases in frame from base 1. V has 8 bases trimmed and J has 0 bases trimmed; junction bases matching no gene number 3. Reading the germline V gene (reference sequence) gives CDR1 GTSNPN and CDR2 SVGIG. Stable Graves' hyperthyroidism was defined as the absence of progression to ophthalmopathy over 18 months of follow-up. Hyperthyroidism patients were aged 18 to 65 years and newly diagnosed, with disease duration of less than 2 months. The study excluded patients with uncontrolled infections, other autoimmune diseases, pregnancy or lactation. Diagnoses were based on clinical symptoms, serum thyroxine and TRAb, thyroid ultrasound and orbital computed tomography. Ficoll-Paque density gradient centrifugation was used to isolate PBMCs from about 10 ml of fresh peripheral blood. Trizol reagent was used to extract total RNA, and RNA quality was then checked on an Agilent 2100 Bioanalyzer.

At least ten counts were recorded for this clonotype. No antigen is known for it. No much larger clonotype is one base removed from it; base qualities were not supplied. The sequence links TRBV30 to TRBJ2-5; 10 nucleotides in the junction match TRBD2. The sequenced sample consisted of blood. This TCR derives from a woman aged 50 to 65 with Graves' hyperthyroidism. At the DNA level, the sequence is TGTGCCCTGGGACTAGCGAACCAAGAGACCCAGTACTTC. The resulting protein is CALGLANQETQYF.